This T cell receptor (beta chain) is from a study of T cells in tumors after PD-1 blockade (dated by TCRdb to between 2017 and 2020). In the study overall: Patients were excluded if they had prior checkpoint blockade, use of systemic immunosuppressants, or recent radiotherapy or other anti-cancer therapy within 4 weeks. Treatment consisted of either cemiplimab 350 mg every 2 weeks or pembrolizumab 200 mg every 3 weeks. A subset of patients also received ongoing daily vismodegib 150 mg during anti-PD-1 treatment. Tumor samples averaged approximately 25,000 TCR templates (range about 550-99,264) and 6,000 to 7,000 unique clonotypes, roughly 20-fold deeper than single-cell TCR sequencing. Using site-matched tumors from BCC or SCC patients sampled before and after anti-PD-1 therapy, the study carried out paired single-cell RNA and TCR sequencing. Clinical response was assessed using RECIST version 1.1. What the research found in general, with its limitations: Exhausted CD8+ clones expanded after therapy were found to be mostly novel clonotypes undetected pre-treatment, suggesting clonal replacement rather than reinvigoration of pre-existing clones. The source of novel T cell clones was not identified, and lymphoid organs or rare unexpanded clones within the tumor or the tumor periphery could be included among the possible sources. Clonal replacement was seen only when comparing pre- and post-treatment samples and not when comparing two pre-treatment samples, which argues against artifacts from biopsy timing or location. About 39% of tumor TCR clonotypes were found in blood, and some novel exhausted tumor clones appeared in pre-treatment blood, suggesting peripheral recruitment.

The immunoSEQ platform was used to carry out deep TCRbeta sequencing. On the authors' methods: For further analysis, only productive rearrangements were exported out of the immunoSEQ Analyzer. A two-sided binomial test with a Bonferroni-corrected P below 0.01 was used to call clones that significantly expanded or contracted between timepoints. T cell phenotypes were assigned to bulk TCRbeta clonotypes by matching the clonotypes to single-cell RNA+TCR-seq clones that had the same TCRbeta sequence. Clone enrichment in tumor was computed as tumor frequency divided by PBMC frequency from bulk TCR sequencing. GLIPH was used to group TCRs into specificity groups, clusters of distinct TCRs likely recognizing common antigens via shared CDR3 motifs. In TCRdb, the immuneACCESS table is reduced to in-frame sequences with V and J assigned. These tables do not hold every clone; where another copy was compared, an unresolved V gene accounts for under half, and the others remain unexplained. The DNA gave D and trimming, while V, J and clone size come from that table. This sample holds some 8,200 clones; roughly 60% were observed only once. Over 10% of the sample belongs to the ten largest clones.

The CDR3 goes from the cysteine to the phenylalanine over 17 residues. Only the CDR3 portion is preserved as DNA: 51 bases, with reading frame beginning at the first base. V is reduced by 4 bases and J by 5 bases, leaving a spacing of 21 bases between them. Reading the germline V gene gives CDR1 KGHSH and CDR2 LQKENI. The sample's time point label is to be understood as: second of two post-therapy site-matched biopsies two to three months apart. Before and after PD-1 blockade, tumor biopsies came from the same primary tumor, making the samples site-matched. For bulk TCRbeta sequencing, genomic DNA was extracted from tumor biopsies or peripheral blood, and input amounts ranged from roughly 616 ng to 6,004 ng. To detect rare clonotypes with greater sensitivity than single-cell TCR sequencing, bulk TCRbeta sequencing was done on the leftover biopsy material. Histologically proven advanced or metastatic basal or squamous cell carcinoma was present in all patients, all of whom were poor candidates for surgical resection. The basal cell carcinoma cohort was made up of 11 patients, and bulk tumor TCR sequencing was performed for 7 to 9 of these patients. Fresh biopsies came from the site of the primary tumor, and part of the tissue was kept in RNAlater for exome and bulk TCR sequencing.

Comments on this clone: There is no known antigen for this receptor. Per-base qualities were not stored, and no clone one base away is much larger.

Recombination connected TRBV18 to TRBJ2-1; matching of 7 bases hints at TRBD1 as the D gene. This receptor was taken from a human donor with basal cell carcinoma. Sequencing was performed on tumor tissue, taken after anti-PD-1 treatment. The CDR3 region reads CASSRVPQGGPNNEQFF. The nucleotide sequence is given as TGTGCCAGCTCACGCGTTCCCCAGGGGGGACCCAACAATGAGCAGTTCTTC.